This TCR beta chain comes out of a study of blood T cell repertoires in COVID-19 (dated by TCRdb to 2018 to 2021). Background on the whole study: Samples from collaborators originated in the United States, Italy and Spain and spanned both the acute and convalescent phases of COVID-19. The prospective study material was composed of cDNA or gDNA derived from T cells, B-cell-depleted T cells, or PBMCs. The dataset comprised deeply sampled blood TCRbeta repertoires from subjects exposed to, actively infected with, or recovered from COVID-19. The sample metadata nearly always contained a de-identified subject ID, COVID-19 status, age in years and sex. A freely available public database, intended as a resource for researchers studying the immune response to SARS-CoV-2, is where the repertoires were released. The samples were drawn from the first 160 participants of the ongoing ImmuneRACE study and from 950 to 1,500 subjects provided by 6 global collaborators. Where available, HLA class I and class II types were obtained from metadata supplied by the sample provider rather than from assay-based typing.

Reading the germline V gene gives CDR1 MGHRA and CDR2 YSYEKL. Counted from cysteine to phenylalanine, this CDR3 has 16 amino acids. The kept DNA is CDR3 alone, 48 bases in frame from the first base. Deletion took 0 bases off V and 2 bases off J, with a span of 11 bases between the germline ends. Participants in the prospective study were enrolled through a virtual design, were aged roughly 18 to 90 years, and lived in 24 United States geographic areas. In the prospective study, cohorts were assigned on the basis of participant-reported clinical history obtained from a screening survey and a study questionnaire. ImmuneRACE Cohort 3 recovered participants were defined by two consecutive negative NP/OP PCR tests, healthcare professional clearance, or symptom resolution. Each participant in the prospective study had whole blood, serum and a nasopharyngeal or oropharyngeal swab collected by mobile phlebotomists. Participants in the prospective study had the option to provide additional blood draws and questionnaires over a 2-month period. Prospective study blood samples were shipped either frozen or at room temperature before DNA extraction.

The paper as a whole reports these results and caveats: How much clinical and demographic metadata was included differed by source and by participant, and the metadata was provided uncurated.

Comment on this clone: Its cognate antigen has yet to be identified. No quality values exist for individual bases; no much larger clone is one base distant.

TCRbeta CDR3 regions were amplified from genomic DNA by means of the immunoSEQ Assay, a bias-controlled multiplex PCR. The original pipeline was this. The number of nucleated cells in each sample was estimated by amplification of reference gene primers within the assay. To quantify the absolute abundance of each unique TCRbeta CDR3 rearrangement, sequence reads were collapsed and filtered. For each sample, productive Simpson clonality was calculated by taking the square root of Simpson's diversity index across productive rearrangements. TCRdb carries this immuneACCESS record with in-frame sequences only. Its versions omit some clonotypes, under half of them owing to an unresolved V gene in the studies checked, with the rest unexplained. D and trimming come from the DNA, and the V and J calls and clone size come from that table. The sample table holds roughly 300,000 clones, of which 70% to 90% were seen once. Together, the top ten hold approximately 5.4% of the sample.

The sequencing sample was made of PBMCs or T cells enriched from blood (not recorded which). The receptor's source is a woman in her 30s who had recovered from COVID-19. The rearranged chain carries TRBV4-1 and TRBJ1-3; possibly the D gene is TRBD1, per 5 matching bases. In nucleotide form, the sequence is TGCGCCAGCAGCCAAGATCAAGTGGGGCCTGGAAACACCATATATTTT. This yields the protein CASSQDQVGPGNTIYF.